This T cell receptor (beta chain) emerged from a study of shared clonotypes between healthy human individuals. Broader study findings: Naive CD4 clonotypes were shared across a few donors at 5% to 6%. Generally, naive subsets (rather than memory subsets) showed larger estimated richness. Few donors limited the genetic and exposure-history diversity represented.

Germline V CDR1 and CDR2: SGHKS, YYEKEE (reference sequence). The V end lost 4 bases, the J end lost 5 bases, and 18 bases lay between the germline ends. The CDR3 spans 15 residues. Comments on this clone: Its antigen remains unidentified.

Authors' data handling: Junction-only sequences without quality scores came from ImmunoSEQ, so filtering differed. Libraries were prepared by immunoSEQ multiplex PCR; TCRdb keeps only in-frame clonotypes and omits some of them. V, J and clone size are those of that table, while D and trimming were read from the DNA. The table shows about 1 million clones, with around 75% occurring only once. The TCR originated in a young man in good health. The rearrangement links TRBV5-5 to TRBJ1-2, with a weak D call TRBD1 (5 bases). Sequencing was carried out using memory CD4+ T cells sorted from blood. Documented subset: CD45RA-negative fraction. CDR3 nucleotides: TGTGCCAGCAGCCCAAGTACCAGGGAAAATTATGGCTACACCTTC. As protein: CASSPSTRENYGYTF.